This TCR beta chain came from a study of blood T cell repertoires in COVID-19. Germline CDR1 reads KGHSH; CDR2 reads LQKENI. This CDR3 has 16 residues. Trimming pared 6 bases from V and 6 bases from J, leaving 24 bases between. TCRdb keeps only in-frame clones here, not all; method: immunoSEQ multiplex PCR. This sample yields tens of thousands of clones, of which about 85% are seen a single time; about 15% belongs to the top ten. This clone occurred a few times. The sequence came from a human donor with acute or convalescent COVID-19. The donor label of this sample is uncertain. The sample taken for sequencing was peripheral blood. The chain employs TRBV18 and TRBJ2-7, with D tentatively TRBD2 (6 bases). The CDR3 coding sequence is TGTGCCAGCTCCCACCAGACTAGTTTCGGTTTCTTCGAGCAGTACTTC. Residues: CASSHQTSFGFFEQYF.